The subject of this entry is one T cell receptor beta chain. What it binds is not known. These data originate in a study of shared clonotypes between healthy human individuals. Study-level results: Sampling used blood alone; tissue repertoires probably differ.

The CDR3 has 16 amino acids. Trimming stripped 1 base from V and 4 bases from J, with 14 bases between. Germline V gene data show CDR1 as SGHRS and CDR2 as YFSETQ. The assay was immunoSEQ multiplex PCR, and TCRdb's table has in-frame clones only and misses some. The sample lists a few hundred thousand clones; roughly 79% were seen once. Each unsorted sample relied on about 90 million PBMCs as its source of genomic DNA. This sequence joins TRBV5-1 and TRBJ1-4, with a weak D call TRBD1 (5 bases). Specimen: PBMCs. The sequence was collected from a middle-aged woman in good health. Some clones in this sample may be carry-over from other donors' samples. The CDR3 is CASSLLQARSNEKLFF. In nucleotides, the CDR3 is TGCGCCAGCAGCTTGTTACAGGCAAGAAGTAATGAAAAACTGTTTTTT.